The present entry profiles one T cell receptor (beta chain) with its context. Antigen: not known. CDR1 MNHEY and CDR2 SMNVEV come from the germline V gene (reference sequence). With 5 bases removed from V and 4 bases from J, the gap between germline ends came to 14 bases. The CDR3 totals 14 residues. These data are taken from a study of cytomegalovirus exposure and HLA in healthy donors. Study-level results: Specificity of three CMV-associated chains for CMV antigens was verified in vitro. There were 164 TCR beta chains listed as cytomegalovirus-associated. The classifier was said to identify cytomegalovirus status with high specificity and sensitivity.

The donors were part of the validation cohort, which consisted of approximately 110 subjects and was separate from the first cohort of 600 to 850 subjects. Generated by immunoSEQ multiplex PCR, the TCRdb table keeps only in-frame clones and is missing some. The profile shows about 200,000 clones, around four fifths of them singletons. This TCR was sampled from a woman younger than 30 in good health and CMV-seronegative. V and J are TRBV27 and TRBJ1-2; tentative D call: TRBD1 (5 bases). Sequenced input: PBMCs. The CDR3: CASSPRSGTYGYTF. As DNA, the CDR3 is TGTGCCAGCAGTCCCCGAAGTGGGACCTATGGCTACACCTTC.